This is a list of T cell receptor beta chains from one sample in a study of HIV-infected patients and healthy controls. MiXCR was run by TCRdb on the 5' RACE reads, yielding one entry per CDR3 protein. The data contain 20,000 to 30,000 distinct CDR3 sequences, under 9% of them singletons. The sequencing input was blood. The receptors here all came from an adult in good health. CDR3s include the opening cysteine and the closing phenylalanine or tryptophan. Each record gives: V gene, clone size, J gene, D gene, CDR3 protein, CDR3 DNA. D genes are given only for firm matches. Rows give clone size only sometimes, using once, few, many, or a class for an expanded clone.

v_gene: TRBV18; abundance: few; j_gene: TRBJ2-7; d_gene: TRBD1; CDR3aa: CASSRTGVVEQYF; CDR3nt: TGTGCCAGCTCACGGACAGGGGTGGTAGAGCAGTACTTC
v_gene: TRBV6-5; abundance: many; j_gene: TRBJ1-5; d_gene: .; CDR3aa: CASSYSREGGQPQHF; CDR3nt: TGTGCCAGCAGTTACTCAAGGGAGGGGGGTCAGCCCCAGCATTTT
v_gene: TRBV12-3/TRBV12-4; abundance: medium-sized; j_gene: TRBJ2-2; d_gene: .; CDR3aa: CASRDPGVGTGELFF; CDR3nt: TGTGCCAGCCGAGACCCAGGGGTTGGCACCGGGGAGCTGTTTTTT
v_gene: TRBV12-3/TRBV12-4; abundance: .; j_gene: TRBJ1-5; d_gene: TRBD1; CDR3aa: CASISGQGAAQPQHF; CDR3nt: TGTGCCAGCATTAGTGGACAGGGGGCGGCTCAGCCCCAGCATTTT
v_gene: TRBV5-5; abundance: many; j_gene: TRBJ1-5; d_gene: .; CDR3aa: CASSLEQRNQPQHF; CDR3nt: TGTGCCAGCAGCTTGGAACAGCGCAATCAGCCCCAGCATTTT
v_gene: TRBV7-3; abundance: many; j_gene: TRBJ1-1; d_gene: .; CDR3aa: CASSLAGATEAFF; CDR3nt: TGTGCCAGCAGCCTAGCAGGGGCTACTGAAGCTTTCTTT
v_gene: TRBV12-3/TRBV12-4; abundance: once; j_gene: TRBJ1-1; d_gene: .; CDR3aa: CASSFFIDALGAFF; CDR3nt: TGTGCCAGCAGTTTTTTCATAGATGCCTTGGGAGCTTTCTTT
v_gene: TRBV7-2; abundance: many; j_gene: TRBJ2-7; d_gene: TRBD2; CDR3aa: CASSSGAGAYEQYF; CDR3nt: TGTGCCAGCTCTAGCGGGGCTGGGGCCTACGAGCAGTACTTC
v_gene: TRBV19; abundance: .; j_gene: TRBJ1-2; d_gene: .; CDR3aa: CASRDYGYTF; CDR3nt: TGTGCCAGCCGGGACTATGGCTACACCTTC
v_gene: TRBV6-5; abundance: many; j_gene: TRBJ2-7; d_gene: TRBD1; CDR3aa: CASSQNRGYEQYF; CDR3nt: TGTGCCAGCAGCCAGAACAGGGGCTACGAGCAGTACTTC
v_gene: TRBV12-3/TRBV12-4; abundance: few; j_gene: TRBJ2-3; d_gene: .; CDR3aa: CASSFTTGTDTQYF; CDR3nt: TGTGCCAGCAGTTTTACCACAGGCACAGATACGCAGTATTTT
v_gene: TRBV15; abundance: many; j_gene: TRBJ1-5; d_gene: .; CDR3aa: CATSREYSLYSNQPQHF; CDR3nt: TGTGCCACCAGCAGAGAGTACAGCCTCTATAGCAATCAGCCCCAGCATTTT
v_gene: TRBV4-1; abundance: many; j_gene: TRBJ1-2; d_gene: .; CDR3aa: CASSQEPRQAYGYTF; CDR3nt: TGCGCCAGCAGCCAAGAGCCGAGACAGGCCTATGGCTACACCTTC
v_gene: TRBV6-1; abundance: .; j_gene: TRBJ1-1; d_gene: .; CDR3aa: CASSVEGVNTEAFF; CDR3nt: TGTGCCAGCAGTGTAGAGGGAGTAAACACTGAAGCTTTCTTT
v_gene: TRBV28; abundance: many; j_gene: TRBJ2-3; d_gene: TRBD2; CDR3aa: CASTTSGGGTQYF; CDR3nt: TGTGCCAGCACCACTAGCGGGGGTGGTACGCAGTATTTT
v_gene: TRBV7-9; abundance: .; j_gene: TRBJ2-7; d_gene: .; CDR3aa: CASSRTRTDSSYEQYF; CDR3nt: TGTGCCAGCAGCCGCACAAGGACGGATAGCTCCTACGAGCAGTACTTC
v_gene: TRBV28; abundance: many; j_gene: TRBJ1-4; d_gene: .; CDR3aa: CASRLGPLVGLVAEKLFF; CDR3nt: TGTGCCAGCAGACTAGGACCGCTGGTTGGCCTTGTCGCTGAAAAACTGTTTTTT
v_gene: TRBV6-6; abundance: many; j_gene: TRBJ1-1; d_gene: .; CDR3aa: CASSYFPGSPVGAFF; CDR3nt: TGTGCCAGCAGTTACTTCCCCGGGAGCCCTGTGGGGGCTTTCTTT
v_gene: TRBV6-2/TRBV6-3; abundance: .; j_gene: TRBJ2-3; d_gene: .; CDR3aa: CASSHTADTQYF; CDR3nt: TGTGCCAGCAGCCACACGGCAGATACGCAGTATTTT
v_gene: TRBV11-3; abundance: many; j_gene: TRBJ1-1; d_gene: .; CDR3aa: CASSFSQNTEAFF; CDR3nt: TGTGCCAGCAGCTTTAGTCAGAACACTGAAGCTTTCTTT
v_gene: TRBV11-2; abundance: many; j_gene: TRBJ2-7; d_gene: .; CDR3aa: CASSFSNYEQYF; CDR3nt: TGTGCCAGCAGTTTCTCCAATTACGAGCAGTACTTC
v_gene: TRBV19; abundance: many; j_gene: TRBJ1-5; d_gene: .; CDR3aa: CASSITGRGNQPQHF; CDR3nt: TGTGCCAGTAGTATAACAGGGCGCGGCAATCAGCCCCAGCATTTT